This entry is about one T cell receptor beta chain. As yet, its antigen is unknown. RNA transcripts gave rise to amplified TCR beta CDR3 regions. First-round RT-PCR targeting the TCR CDR3 was performed with the HTBI primer set. TCRdb analysed the multiplex PCR reads with MiXCR anew, one entry per CDR3 protein. The table lists fewer than 350,000 distinct CDR3 sequences, roughly a fifth of them singletons. The data are from a study of T cells in Graves' hyperthyroidism and ophthalmopathy. Study-level results: Stable hyperthyroidism was told apart from ophthalmopathy by a model built on 13 V-J features.

Sequencing input: blood. This clonotype originated in a woman in her forties or fifties with Graves' hyperthyroidism.

The CDR3 coding sequence is TGTGCCAGCAGCTCGGGGGGGCCTGGGTACAATGAGCAGTTCTTC. Protein: CASSSGGPGYNEQFF. The chain recombines TRBV7-9 with TRBJ2-1, with 8 bases aligning to TRBD2. With V trimmed by 4 bases and J by 4 bases, 6 bases remained unmatched. Germline CDR1 is SEHNR and CDR2 is FQNEAQ (reference sequence). CDR3 length: 15 amino acids.